This T cell receptor beta chain appears in the sequencing data of a study of CXCR3-negative and CXCR3-positive naive CD8 T cells (dated by TCRdb to between 2018 and 2021). Regarding the complete study: In total, 130 million to 150 million TRB reads were obtained, corresponding to roughly 1.5 +/- 0.3 million reads per library. Diversity and physicochemical repertoire analyses covered 11 donors pooled from two independent experiments. For the TRBV-TRBJ cluster analysis, the naive subsets came from a handful of donors, while the memory cells came from 3 donors.

On the study overall, not on this receptor specifically: CXCR3 expression partially decreased after cryopreservation, so most assays used freshly isolated PBMCs. Comparably high repertoire diversity was found in both naive subsets, whereas much lower repertoire diversity was found in memory CD8+ T cells. Within the same donor, TRBV-TRBJ usage looked similar between naive CXCR3-negative and CXCR3-positive cells, but memory cells had distinct patterns. Because surface CD5, which is linked to self-reactivity in mice, was comparable between the naive subsets, TCR interaction strength was also inferred from TRB CDR3 physicochemical properties.

Comments on this clonotype: The antigen this receptor binds is unknown.

Sequencing was carried out with a NextSeq 550. The Human TCR Profiling Kit (MiLaboratory) was used to make UMI-labeled 5' RACE TRB cDNA libraries. The full amount of extracted RNA was used for cDNA synthesis, and the full amount of resulting cDNA was used for PCR amplification. Libraries were prepared in parallel with an identical number of PCR cycles. In the source study's methods: With a requirement of at least two reads per UMI, MIGEC and MiXCR extracted about 50,000 +/- 10,000 unique UMI-labeled TRB cDNA molecules per library. On average, each library contained approximately 40,000 +/- 10,000 functional in-frame TRB CDR3 nucleotide clonotypes without stop codons. Diversity metrics, including normalized Shannon-Wiener and Chao1, were computed in VDJtools after downsampling to 5000 UMI-labeled TRB molecules per sample. For the central five CDR3 residues, VDJtools calculated physicochemical properties weighted by clonotype size, namely interaction energy, strength, volume and Kidera factor 4. TCRdb reprocessed the reads, so every CDR3 protein sequence counts as one entry and DNA is not shown. The V and J calls and clone size are TCRdb's, not the authors'. This specimen's table enumerates 35,000 to 40,000 distinct CDR3 sequences. About 14% of the sample rests with the top ten.

CDR1 and CDR2, looked up from the germline V gene (reference sequence), are SEHNR and FQNEAQ. CDR3 length: 14 amino acids, cysteine to phenylalanine. The DNA is unrecorded. Each CD8+ T cell subset was flow-sorted in triplicate, with approximately 300,000 cells per subset placed directly into RLT lysis buffer. Peripheral blood mononuclear cells were isolated from buffy coats by standard density gradient centrifugation. Total RNA was extracted from sorted cells with an RNeasy Mini Kit. Sequencing was done on a sample of memory CD8+ T cells from blood. Sample cell subset or site, as interpreted from the label and publication: conventional CD8+ memory T cells (TMEM), sorted as controls. The clonotype comes from a human donor in good health. Some clones in this sample may be carry-over from other donors' samples. This chain joins TRBV7-9 to TRBJ1-2; TCRdb's D gene call, TRBD1, goes unchecked for lack of DNA. The CDR3 loop reads CASSLGSRTEGYTF.